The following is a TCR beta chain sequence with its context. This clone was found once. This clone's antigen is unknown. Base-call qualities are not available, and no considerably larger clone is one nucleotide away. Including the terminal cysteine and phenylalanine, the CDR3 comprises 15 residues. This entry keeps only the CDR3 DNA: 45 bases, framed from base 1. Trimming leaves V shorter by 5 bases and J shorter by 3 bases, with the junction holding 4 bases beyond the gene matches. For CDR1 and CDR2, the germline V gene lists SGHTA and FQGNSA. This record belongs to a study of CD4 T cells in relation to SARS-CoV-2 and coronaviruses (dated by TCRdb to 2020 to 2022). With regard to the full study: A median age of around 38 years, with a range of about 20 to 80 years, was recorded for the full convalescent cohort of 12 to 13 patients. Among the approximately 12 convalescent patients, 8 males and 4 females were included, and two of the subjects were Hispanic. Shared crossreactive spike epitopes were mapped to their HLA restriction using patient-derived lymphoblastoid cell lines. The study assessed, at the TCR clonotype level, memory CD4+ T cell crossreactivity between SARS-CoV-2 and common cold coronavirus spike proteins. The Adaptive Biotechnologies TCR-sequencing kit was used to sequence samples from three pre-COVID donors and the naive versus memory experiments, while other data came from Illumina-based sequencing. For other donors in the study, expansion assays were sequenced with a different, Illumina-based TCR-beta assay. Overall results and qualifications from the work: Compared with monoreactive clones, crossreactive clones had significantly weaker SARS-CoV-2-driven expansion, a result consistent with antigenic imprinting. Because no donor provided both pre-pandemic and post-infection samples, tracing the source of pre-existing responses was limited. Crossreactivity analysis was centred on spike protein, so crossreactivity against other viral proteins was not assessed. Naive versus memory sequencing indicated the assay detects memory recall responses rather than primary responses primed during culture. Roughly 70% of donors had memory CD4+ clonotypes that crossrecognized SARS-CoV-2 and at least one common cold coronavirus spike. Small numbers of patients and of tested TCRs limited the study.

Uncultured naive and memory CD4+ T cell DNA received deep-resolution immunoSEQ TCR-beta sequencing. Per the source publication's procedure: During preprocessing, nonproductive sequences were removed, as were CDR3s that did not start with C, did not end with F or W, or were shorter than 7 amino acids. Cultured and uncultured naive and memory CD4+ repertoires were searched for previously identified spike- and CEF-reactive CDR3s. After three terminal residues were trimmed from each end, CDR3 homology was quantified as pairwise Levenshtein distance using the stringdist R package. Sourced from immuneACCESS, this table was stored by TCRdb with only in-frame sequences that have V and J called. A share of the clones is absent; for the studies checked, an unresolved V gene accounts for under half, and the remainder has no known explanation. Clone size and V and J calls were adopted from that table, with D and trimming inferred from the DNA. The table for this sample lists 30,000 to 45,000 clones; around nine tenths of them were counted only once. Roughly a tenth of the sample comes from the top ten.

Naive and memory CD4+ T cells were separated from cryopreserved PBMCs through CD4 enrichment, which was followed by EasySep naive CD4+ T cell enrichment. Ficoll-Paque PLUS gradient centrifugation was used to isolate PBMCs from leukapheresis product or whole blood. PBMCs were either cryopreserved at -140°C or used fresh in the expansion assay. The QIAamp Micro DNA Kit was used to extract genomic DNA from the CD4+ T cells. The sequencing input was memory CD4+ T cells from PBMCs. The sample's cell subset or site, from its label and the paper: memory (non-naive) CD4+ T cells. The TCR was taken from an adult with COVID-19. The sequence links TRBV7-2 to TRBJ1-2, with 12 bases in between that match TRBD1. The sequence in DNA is TGTGCCAGCAGCCAGGGACAGGGGGCTTACTATGGCTACACCTTC. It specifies CASSQGQGAYYGYTF.